Listed below are T cell receptor beta chains from one sample, sequenced in a study of OX40 agonist ivuxolimab in advanced cancers. The protocol was immunoSEQ multiplex PCR, while the TCRdb copy is restricted to in-frame clones and leaves out a portion. The sample records more than 50,000 clones, over 70% being singletons. The material sequenced was CD4+ or CD8+ T cells sorted from blood, taken in a trial of the OX40 agonist ivuxolimab. The source of these receptors is an adult with an advanced solid tumor such as melanoma, head and neck, liver or kidney cancer. Both conserved end residues are trimmed from each CDR3.

V gene: TRBV29-1
J gene: TRBJ1-5
CDR3 protein: SVEGGTGSSNQPQH

V gene: TRBV5-1
J gene: TRBJ1-5
CDR3 protein: ASSSTGTDQPQH

V gene: TRBV28
J gene: TRBJ1-1
CDR3 protein: ASSWTLNTEAF

V gene: TRBV15
J gene: TRBJ1-5
CDR3 protein: ATSMGGNQPQH

V gene: TRBV19
J gene: TRBJ1-2
CDR3 protein: ASSRQGIGANYGYT

V gene: TRBV10-3
J gene: TRBJ1-6
CDR3 protein: ATAMGEGGSPLH

V gene: TRBV18
J gene: TRBJ1-5
CDR3 protein: ASSPDTSGQLH

V gene: TRBV11-2
J gene: TRBJ2-4
CDR3 protein: ASSPTSGGKNIQY

V gene: TRBV19
J gene: TRBJ2-3
CDR3 protein: ASRQVGDTQY

V gene: TRBV5-6
J gene: TRBJ2-5
CDR3 protein: ASSPGLAGVAEETQY

V gene: TRBV10-3
J gene: TRBJ2-1
CDR3 protein: AISVSGRVSDEQF

V gene: TRBV4-1
J gene: TRBJ1-5
CDR3 protein: ASSLGQLDQPQH

V gene: TRBV19
J gene: TRBJ2-1
CDR3 protein: ASLKWEQF

V gene: TRBV28
J gene: TRBJ1-5
CDR3 protein: ASSLPQHSNQPQH

V gene: TRBV7-7
J gene: TRBJ2-5
CDR3 protein: ASSRRGVGETQY

V gene: TRBV6-5
J gene: TRBJ1-2
CDR3 protein: ASSNRAHT

V gene: TRBV27
J gene: TRBJ2-2
CDR3 protein: ASRITNTGELF

V gene: TRBV7-2
J gene: TRBJ1-1
CDR3 protein: ASSSTGGIWTEAF

V gene: TRBV7-9
J gene: TRBJ1-6
CDR3 protein: ASSPGGLSPLH

V gene: TRBV25-1
J gene: TRBJ2-5
CDR3 protein: ASSAAGLQETQY

V gene: TRBV2
J gene: TRBJ2-1
CDR3 protein: ASRASGGAFEQF

V gene: TRBV10-1
J gene: TRBJ1-2
CDR3 protein: ASSESNHAGVNGYT

V gene: TRBV5-1
J gene: TRBJ2-5
CDR3 protein: ASSLEGVGETQY

V gene: TRBV5-5
J gene: TRBJ2-7
CDR3 protein: ASSRDRVLRPSYEQY

V gene: TRBV11-3
J gene: TRBJ2-1
CDR3 protein: ASRDERTSYNEQF

V gene: TRBV18
J gene: TRBJ2-2
CDR3 protein: ASSLTGTGELF

V gene: TRBV27
J gene: TRBJ1-4
CDR3 protein: ASSLIPSTNEKLF

V gene: TRBV18
J gene: TRBJ2-1
CDR3 protein: ASSPTGVYNEQF

V gene: TRBV7-2
J gene: TRBJ1-5
CDR3 protein: ASSLYGTAYVQPQH

V gene: TRBV7-9
J gene: TRBJ1-1
CDR3 protein: ASSHRQGTDTEAF

V gene: TRBV4-2
J gene: TRBJ1-6
CDR3 protein: ASSQGRDRVGDNSPLH

V gene: TRBV2
J gene: TRBJ1-1
CDR3 protein: ASSFRRELEAF

V gene: TRBV4-2
J gene: TRBJ2-3
CDR3 protein: ASSLPGRDTQY

V gene: TRBV7-9
J gene: TRBJ2-2
CDR3 protein: ASSPQRDTGELF

V gene: TRBV11-2
J gene: TRBJ2-4
CDR3 protein: ASSSTREGRRNIQY

V gene: TRBV7-9
J gene: TRBJ2-4
CDR3 protein: ASSASLLNIQY

V gene: TRBV25-1
J gene: TRBJ1-4
CDR3 protein: ASRGPVVTNEKLF

V gene: TRBV21-1
J gene: TRBJ2-7
CDR3 protein: ASSKGEGSSYEQY

V gene: TRBV11-2
J gene: TRBJ2-1
CDR3 protein: ASSLPFRRGKEQF

V gene: TRBV7-9
J gene: TRBJ2-1
CDR3 protein: ASSLGGTYYNEQF

V gene: TRBV5-4
J gene: TRBJ1-1
CDR3 protein: ASSLVGVNTEAF

V gene: TRBV28
J gene: TRBJ1-6
CDR3 protein: ASRLDRDYNSPLH

V gene: TRBV4-3
J gene: TRBJ2-1
CDR3 protein: ASSQDLGTPANEQF

V gene: TRBV2
J gene: TRBJ1-2
CDR3 protein: ASSDFTSFYGYT

V gene: TRBV25-1
J gene: TRBJ1-5
CDR3 protein: ASSGGAGQGNQPQH

V gene: TRBV5-5
J gene: TRBJ1-1
CDR3 protein: ASATGLNTEAF

V gene: TRBV7-2
J gene: TRBJ2-7
CDR3 protein: ASSLARQGRYEQY

V gene: TRBV5-1
J gene: TRBJ2-3
CDR3 protein: ASSYGQGAGDTQY

V gene: TRBV2
J gene: TRBJ1-2
CDR3 protein: ASRVGNGYT

V gene: TRBV5-1
J gene: TRBJ1-5
CDR3 protein: ASSFGGNQPQH

V gene: TRBV18
J gene: TRBJ2-7
CDR3 protein: ASSPRTDPLEQY

V gene: TRBV19
J gene: TRBJ2-7
CDR3 protein: ASSHSGSRYEQY